The 3 T cell receptor beta chains reported below all come from one sample, sequenced in a study of T cell repertoires in cytomegalovirus infection. Antigens of these TCRs are unknown. TCRdb passed the reads through MiXCR, listing each CDR3 protein once. The sample has roughly 990,000 distinct CDR3 sequences; approximately 33% are singletons. Here the sequenced sample was cultured CD8+ T cells from PBMCs, taken from culture after CMV antigen stimulation. These receptors were taken from a human donor in good health (CMV status not recorded). Some clones in this sample may be carry-over from other donors' samples.

CDR3: CASSWSSGASYEQYF. The CDR3 nucleotides read TGTGCCAGCAGTTGGTCTAGCGGGGCCTCCTACGAGCAGTACTTC. The chain carries TRBV27 and TRBJ2-7, with 9 positions matching TRBD2. Unmatched junction bases numbered 4, after V lost 4 bases and J lost 0 bases. The CDR3 is 15 amino acids. From germline, CDR1 is MNHEY and CDR2 SMNVEV (reference sequence).

The rearrangement uses TRBV15 and TRBJ1-1, with D tentatively TRBD1 (5 bases). The CDR3 totals 15 residues. The V end lost 1 base, the J end lost 2 bases, and 11 bases lay between the germline ends. Per the germline V gene, CDR1 is LNHNV and CDR2 is YYDKDF (reference sequence). The CDR3 here is CATSRVPGRNTEAFF. Written as DNA, the CDR3 is TGTGCCACCAGCAGAGTGCCAGGGAGAAACACTGAAGCTTTCTTT.

This clonotype has ten or more counts. CDR3: CASSLDNYEQYV. The CDR3 nucleotides are TGTGCCAGCAGCTTAGACAACTACGAGCAGTACGTC. The chain is built from TRBV7-9 and TRBJ2-7; D remains ambiguous. The V and J ends lost 1 base and 3 bases respectively, with 4 bases between them. CDR1 and CDR2 from the germline V gene are SEHNR and FQNEAQ (reference sequence). This CDR3 has 12 amino acids.